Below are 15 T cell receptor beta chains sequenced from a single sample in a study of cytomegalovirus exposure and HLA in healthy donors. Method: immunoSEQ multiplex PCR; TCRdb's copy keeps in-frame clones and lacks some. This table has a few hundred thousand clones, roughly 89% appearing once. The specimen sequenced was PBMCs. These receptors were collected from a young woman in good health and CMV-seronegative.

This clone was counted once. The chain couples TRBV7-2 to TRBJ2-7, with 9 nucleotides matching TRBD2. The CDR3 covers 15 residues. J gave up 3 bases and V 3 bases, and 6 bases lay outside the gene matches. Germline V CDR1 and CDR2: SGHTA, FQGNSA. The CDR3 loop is CASSFSGGLLYEQYF. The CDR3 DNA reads TGTGCCAGCAGCTTTAGCGGGGGTTTACTCTACGAGCAGTACTTC.

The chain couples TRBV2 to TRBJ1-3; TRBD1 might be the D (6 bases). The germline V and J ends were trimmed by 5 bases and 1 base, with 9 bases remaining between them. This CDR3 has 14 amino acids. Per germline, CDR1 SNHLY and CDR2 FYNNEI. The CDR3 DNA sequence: TGTGCCAGCAGTACCCAGGGGTCTGGAAACACCATATATTTT. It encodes CASSTQGSGNTIYF.

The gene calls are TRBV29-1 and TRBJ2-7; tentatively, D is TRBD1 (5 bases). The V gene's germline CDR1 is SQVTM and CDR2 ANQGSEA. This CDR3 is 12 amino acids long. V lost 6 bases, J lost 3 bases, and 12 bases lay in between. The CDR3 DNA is TGCAGCGTCCCGTCAGGGAACTACGAGCAGTACTTC. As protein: CSVPSGNYEQYF.

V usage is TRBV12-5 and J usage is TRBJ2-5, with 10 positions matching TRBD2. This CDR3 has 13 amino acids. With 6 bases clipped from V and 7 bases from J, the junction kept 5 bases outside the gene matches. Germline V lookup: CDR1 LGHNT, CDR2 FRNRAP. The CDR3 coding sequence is TGTGCTAGTGGCCTGAGCGGGGGGGGGACCCAGTACTTC. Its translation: CASGLSGGGTQYF. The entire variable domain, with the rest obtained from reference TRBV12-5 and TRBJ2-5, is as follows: DARVTQTPRHKVTEMGQEVTMRCQPILGHNTVFWYRQTMMQGLELLAYFRNRAPLDDSGMPKDRFSAEMPDATLATLKIQPSEPRDSAVYFCASGLSGGGTQYFGPGTRLLVL.

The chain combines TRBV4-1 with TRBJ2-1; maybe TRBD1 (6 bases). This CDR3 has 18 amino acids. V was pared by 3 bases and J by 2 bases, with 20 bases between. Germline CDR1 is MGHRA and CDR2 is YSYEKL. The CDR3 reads CASSHQPTGKATYNEQFF. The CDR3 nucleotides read TGCGCCAGCAGCCATCAACCAACAGGGAAAGCAACCTACAATGAGCAGTTCTTC.

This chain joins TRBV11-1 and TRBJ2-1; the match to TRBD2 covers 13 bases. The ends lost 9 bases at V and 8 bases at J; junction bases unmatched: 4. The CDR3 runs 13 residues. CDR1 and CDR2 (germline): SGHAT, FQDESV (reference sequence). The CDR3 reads CASTSGGDHEQFF. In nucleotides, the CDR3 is TGTGCCAGTACTAGCGGGGGGGATCATGAGCAGTTCTTC.

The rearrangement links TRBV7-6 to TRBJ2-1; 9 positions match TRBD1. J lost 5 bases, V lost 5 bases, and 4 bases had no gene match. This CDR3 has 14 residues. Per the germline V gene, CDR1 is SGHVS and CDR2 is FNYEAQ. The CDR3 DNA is TGTGCCAGCAGCCGGGACAGGGTCGACAATGAGCAGTTCTTC. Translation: CASSRDRVDNEQFF.

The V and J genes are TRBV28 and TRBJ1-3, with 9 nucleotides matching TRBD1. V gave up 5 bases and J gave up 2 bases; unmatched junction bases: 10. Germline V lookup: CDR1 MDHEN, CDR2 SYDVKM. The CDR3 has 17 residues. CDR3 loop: CASSLQLTGGPGNTIYF. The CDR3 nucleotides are TGTGCCAGCAGTCTCCAATTAACAGGGGGCCCTGGAAACACCATATATTTT.

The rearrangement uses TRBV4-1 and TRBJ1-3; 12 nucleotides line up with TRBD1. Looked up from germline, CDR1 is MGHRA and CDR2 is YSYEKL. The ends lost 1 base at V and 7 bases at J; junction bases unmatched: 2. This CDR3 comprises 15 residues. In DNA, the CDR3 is TGCGCCAGCAGCCAAGTCGGGACAGGGGGCAACACCATATATTTT. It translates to CASSQVGTGGNTIYF.

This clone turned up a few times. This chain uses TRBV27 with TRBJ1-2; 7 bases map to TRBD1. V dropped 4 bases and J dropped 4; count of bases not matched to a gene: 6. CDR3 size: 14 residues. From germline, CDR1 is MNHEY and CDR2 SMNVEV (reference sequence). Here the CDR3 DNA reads TGTGCCAGCAGTTCTCGGGACAGCCTCTATGGCTACACCTTC. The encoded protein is CASSSRDSLYGYTF.

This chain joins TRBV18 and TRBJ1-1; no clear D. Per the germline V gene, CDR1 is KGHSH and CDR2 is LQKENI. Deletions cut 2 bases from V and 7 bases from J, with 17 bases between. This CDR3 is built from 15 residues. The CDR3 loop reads CASSPGQTQSVEAFF. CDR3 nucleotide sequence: TGTGCCAGCTCACCAGGGCAGACACAATCTGTTGAAGCTTTCTTT. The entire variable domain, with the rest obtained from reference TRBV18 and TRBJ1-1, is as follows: NAGVMQNPRHLVRRRGQEARLRCSPMKGHSHVYWYRQLPEEGLKFMVYLQKENIIDESGMPKERFSAEFPKEGPSILRIQQVVRGDSAAYFCASSPGQTQSVEAFFGQGTRLTVV.

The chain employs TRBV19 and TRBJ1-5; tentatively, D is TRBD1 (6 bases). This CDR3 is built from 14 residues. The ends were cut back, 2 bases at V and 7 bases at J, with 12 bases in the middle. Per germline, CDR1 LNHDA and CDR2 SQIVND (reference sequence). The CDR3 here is CASSIKGDSQPQHF. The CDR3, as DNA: TGTGCCAGTAGTATAAAGGGGGATAGCCAGCCCCAGCATTTT.

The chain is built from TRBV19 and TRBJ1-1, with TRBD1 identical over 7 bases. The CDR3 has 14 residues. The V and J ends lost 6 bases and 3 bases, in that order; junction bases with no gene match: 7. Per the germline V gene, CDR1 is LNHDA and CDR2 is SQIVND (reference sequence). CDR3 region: CASRRQGADTEAFF. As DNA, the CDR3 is TGTGCCAGTAGACGACAGGGAGCCGACACTGAAGCTTTCTTT.

CDR3 sequence: CASSLARLNTEAFF. Here the CDR3 DNA reads TGTGCCAGCAGCTTAGCCAGGTTGAACACTGAAGCTTTCTTT. The chain links TRBV13 to TRBJ1-1; no firm D call. The CDR3 contains 14 residues. With 1 base removed from V and 0 bases from J, the gap between germline ends came to 6 bases. CDR1 and CDR2 from the germline V gene are PRHDT and FYEKMQ (reference sequence).

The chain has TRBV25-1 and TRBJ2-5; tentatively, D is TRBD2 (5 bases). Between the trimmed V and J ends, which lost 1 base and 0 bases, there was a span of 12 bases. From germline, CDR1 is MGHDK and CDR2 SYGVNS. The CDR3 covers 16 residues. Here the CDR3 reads CASSELYPGYQETQYF. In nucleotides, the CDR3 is TGTGCCAGCAGTGAATTGTATCCGGGGTACCAAGAGACCCAGTACTTC. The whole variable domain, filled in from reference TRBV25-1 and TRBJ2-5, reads EADIYQTPRYLVIGTGKKITLECSQTMGHDKMYWYQQDPGMELHLIHYSYGVNSTEKGDLSSESTVSRIRTEHFPLTLESARPSHTSQYLCASSELYPGYQETQYFGPGTRLLVL.